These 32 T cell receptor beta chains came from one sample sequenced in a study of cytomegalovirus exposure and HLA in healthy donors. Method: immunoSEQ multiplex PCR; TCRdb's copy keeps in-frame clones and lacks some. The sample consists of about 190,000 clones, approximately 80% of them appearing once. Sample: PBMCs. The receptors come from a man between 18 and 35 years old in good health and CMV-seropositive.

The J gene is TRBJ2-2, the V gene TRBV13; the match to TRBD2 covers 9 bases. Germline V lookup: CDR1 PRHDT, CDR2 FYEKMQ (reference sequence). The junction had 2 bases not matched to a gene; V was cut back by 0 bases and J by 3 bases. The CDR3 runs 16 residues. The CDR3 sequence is CASSLGTSGDTGELFF. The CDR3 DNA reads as TGTGCCAGCAGCTTAGGGACTAGCGGCGACACCGGGGAGCTGTTTTTT.

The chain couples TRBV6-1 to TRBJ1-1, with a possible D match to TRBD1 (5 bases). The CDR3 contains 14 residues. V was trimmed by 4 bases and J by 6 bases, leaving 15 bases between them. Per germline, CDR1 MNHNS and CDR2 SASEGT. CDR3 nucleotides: TGTGCCAGCAGTGGCCGACAGCAAATCGCTGAAGCTTTCTTT. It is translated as CASSGRQQIAEAFF.

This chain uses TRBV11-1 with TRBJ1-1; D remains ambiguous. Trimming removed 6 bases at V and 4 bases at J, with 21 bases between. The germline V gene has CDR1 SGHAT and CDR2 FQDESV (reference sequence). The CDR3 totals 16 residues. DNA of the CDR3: TGTGCCAGCAGATTCGAGGTCACGGGGATGGGCACTGAAGCTTTCTTT. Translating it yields CASRFEVTGMGTEAFF.

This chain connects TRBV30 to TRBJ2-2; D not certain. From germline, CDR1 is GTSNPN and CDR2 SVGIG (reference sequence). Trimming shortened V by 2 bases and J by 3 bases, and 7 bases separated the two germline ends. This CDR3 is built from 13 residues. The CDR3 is CAWSLDYTGELFF. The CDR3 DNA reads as TGTGCCTGGAGTTTAGACTACACCGGGGAGCTGTTTTTT.

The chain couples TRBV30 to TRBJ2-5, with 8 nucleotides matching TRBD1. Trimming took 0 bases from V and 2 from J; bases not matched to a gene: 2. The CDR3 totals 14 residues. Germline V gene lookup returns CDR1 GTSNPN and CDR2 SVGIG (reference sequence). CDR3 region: CAWSVGTGQETQYF. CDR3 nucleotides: TGTGCCTGGAGTGTAGGGACAGGACAAGAGACCCAGTACTTC.

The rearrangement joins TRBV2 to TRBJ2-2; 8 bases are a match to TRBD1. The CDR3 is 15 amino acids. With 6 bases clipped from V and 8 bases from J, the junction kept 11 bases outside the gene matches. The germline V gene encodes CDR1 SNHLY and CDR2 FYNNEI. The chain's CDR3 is CASRLTGTGRGELFF. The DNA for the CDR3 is TGTGCCAGCAGACTAACCGGGACAGGACGAGGGGAGCTGTTTTTT. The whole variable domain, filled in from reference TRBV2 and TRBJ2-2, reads EPEVTQTPSHQVTQMGQEVILRCVPISNHLYFYWYRQILGQKVEFLVSFYNNEISEKSEIFDDQFSVERPDGSNFTLKIRSTKLEDSAMYFCASRLTGTGRGELFFGEGSRLTVL.

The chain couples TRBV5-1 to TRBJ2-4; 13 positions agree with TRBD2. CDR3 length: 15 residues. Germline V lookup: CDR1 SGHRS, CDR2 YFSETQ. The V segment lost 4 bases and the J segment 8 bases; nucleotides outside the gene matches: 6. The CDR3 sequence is CASSNRGTSGDIQYF. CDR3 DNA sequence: TGCGCCAGCAGCAACCGGGGGACTAGCGGGGACATTCAGTACTTC.

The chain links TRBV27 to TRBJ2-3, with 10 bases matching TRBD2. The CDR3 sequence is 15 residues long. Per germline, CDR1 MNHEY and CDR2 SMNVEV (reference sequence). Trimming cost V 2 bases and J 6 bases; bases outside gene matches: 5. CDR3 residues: CASSLRLAGADTQYF. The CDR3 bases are TGTGCCAGCAGTTTACGGCTAGCGGGAGCTGATACGCAGTATTTT.

The CDR3 spells CASSLAGVFTGELFF. The CDR3 coding sequence is TGTGCCAGCAGTTTGGCGGGAGTTTTCACCGGGGAGCTGTTTTTT. The gene calls are TRBV28 and TRBJ2-2, with TRBD2 matching over 7 bases. Germline V gene lookup returns CDR1 MDHEN and CDR2 SYDVKM. The V gene end was trimmed by 3 bases and the J gene end by 4 bases; junction bases not matched to a gene: 5. The CDR3 totals 15 residues.

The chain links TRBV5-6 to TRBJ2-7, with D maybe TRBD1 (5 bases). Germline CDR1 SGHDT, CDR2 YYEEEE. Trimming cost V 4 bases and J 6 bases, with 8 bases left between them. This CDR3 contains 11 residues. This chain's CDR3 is CASSAGSEQYF. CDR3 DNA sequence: TGTGCCAGCAGCGCAGGGTCCGAGCAGTACTTC.

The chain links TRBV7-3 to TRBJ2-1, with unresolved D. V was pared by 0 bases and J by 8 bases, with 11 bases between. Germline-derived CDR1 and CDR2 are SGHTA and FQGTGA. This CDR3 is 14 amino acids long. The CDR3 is CASSLTLGPDEQFF. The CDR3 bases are TGTGCCAGCAGCTTAACGTTGGGCCCGGATGAGCAGTTCTTC.

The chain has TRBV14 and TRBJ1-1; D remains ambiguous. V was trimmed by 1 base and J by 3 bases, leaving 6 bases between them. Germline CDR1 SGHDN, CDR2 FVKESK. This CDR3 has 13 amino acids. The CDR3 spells CASSQGLDTEAFF. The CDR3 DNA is TGTGCCAGCAGCCAAGGGTTAGACACTGAAGCTTTCTTT.

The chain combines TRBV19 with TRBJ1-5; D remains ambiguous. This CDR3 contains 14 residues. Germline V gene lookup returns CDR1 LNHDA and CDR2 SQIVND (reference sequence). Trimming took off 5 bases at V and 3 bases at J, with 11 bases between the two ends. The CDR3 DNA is TGTGCCAGTAGTTGGCAGGATCCCAATCAGCCCCAGCATTTT. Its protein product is CASSWQDPNQPQHF.

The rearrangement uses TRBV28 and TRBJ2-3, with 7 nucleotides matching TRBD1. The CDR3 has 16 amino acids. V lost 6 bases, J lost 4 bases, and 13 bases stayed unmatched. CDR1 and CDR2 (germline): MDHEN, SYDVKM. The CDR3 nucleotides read TGTGCCAGCAGCTTGGGTAGGACAGGCCCATCAGATACGCAGTATTTT. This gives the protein CASSLGRTGPSDTQYF.

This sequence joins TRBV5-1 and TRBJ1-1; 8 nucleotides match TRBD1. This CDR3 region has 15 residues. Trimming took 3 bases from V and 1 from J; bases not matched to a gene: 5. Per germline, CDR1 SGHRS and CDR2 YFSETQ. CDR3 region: CASSYKQGENTEAFF. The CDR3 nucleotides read TGCGCCAGCAGCTACAAACAGGGGGAGAACACTGAAGCTTTCTTT.

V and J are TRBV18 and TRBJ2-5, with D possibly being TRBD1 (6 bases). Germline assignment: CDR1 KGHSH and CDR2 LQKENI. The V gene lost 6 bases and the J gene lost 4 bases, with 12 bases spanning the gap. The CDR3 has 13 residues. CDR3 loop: CASSQQGRETQYF. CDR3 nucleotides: TGTGCCAGCTCCCAGCAGGGGCGAGAGACCCAGTACTTC.

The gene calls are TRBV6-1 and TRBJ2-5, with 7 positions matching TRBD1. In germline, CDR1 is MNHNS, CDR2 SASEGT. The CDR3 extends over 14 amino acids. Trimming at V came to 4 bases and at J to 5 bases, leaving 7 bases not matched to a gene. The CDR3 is CASSAGDSWETQYF. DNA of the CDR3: TGTGCCAGCAGTGCCGGGGACAGCTGGGAGACCCAGTACTTC.

The CDR3: CASLSGYRGPQETQYF. As DNA, the CDR3 is TGCGCCAGCCTCTCCGGATACAGGGGGCCCCAAGAGACCCAGTACTTC. This chain joins TRBV5-1 and TRBJ2-5; 9 bases agree with TRBD1. The CDR3 extends over 16 amino acids. Trimming took 7 bases from V and 1 from J; bases not matched to a gene: 11. Germline V gene lookup returns CDR1 SGHRS and CDR2 YFSETQ.

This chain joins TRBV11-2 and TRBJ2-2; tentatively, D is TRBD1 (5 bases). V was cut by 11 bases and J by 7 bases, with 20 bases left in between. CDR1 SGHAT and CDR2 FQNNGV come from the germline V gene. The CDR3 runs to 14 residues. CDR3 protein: CAHRGQGGNGELFF. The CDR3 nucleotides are TGTGCCCACCGTGGGCAGGGTGGTAACGGGGAGCTGTTTTTT.

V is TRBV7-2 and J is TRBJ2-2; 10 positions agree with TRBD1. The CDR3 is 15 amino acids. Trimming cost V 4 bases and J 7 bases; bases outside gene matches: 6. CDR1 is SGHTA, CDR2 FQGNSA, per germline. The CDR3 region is CASSSRGTGVGELFF. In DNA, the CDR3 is TGTGCCAGCAGCTCGCGAGGGACAGGGGTCGGGGAGCTGTTTTTT. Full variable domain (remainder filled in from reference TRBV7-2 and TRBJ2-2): GAGVSQSPSNKVTEKGKDVELRCDPISGHTALYWYRQSLGQGLEFLIYFQGNSAPDKSGLPSDRFSAERTGGSVSTLTIQRTQQEDSAVYLCASSSRGTGVGELFFGEGSRLTVL.

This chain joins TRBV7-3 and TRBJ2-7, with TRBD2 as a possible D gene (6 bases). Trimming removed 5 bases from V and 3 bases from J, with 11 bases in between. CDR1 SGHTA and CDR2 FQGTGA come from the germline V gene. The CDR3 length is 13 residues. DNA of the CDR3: TGTGCCAGCAGCGCCCCCGGGGGCTACGAGCAGTACTTC. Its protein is CASSAPGGYEQYF.

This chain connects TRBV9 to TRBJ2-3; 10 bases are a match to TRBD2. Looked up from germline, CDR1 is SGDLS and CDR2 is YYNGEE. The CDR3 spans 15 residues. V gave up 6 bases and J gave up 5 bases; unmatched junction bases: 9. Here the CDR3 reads CASTHAGTSVDTQYF. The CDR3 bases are TGTGCCAGCACCCACGCCGGGACTAGCGTAGATACGCAGTATTTT.

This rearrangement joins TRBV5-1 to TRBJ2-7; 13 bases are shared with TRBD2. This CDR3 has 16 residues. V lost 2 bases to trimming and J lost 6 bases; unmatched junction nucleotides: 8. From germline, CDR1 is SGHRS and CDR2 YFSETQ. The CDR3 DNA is TGCGCCAGCAGCTTCGGACTAGCGGGAGTCGCTGGCGAGCAGTACTTC. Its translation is CASSFGLAGVAGEQYF.

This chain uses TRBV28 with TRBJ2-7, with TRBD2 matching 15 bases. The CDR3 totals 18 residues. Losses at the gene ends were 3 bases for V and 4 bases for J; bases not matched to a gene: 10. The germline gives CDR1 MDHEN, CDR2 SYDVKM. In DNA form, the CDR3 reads TGTGCCAGCAGTTTTATGGGTAAGGGGACTAGCGGGAGGTACGAGCAGTACTTC. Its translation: CASSFMGKGTSGRYEQYF.

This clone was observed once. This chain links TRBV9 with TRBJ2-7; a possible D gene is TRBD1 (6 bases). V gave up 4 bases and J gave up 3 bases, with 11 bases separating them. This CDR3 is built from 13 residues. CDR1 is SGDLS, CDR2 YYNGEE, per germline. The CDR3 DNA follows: TGTGCCAGCAGCCCGCTGACAGGCTACGAGCAGTACTTC. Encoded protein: CASSPLTGYEQYF.

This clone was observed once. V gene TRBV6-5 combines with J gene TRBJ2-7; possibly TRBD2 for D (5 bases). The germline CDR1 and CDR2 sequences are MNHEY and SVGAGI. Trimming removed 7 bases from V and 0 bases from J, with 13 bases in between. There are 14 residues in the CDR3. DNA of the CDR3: TGTGCCAGCACTCCGGGGTCTACCTCCTACGAGCAGTACTTC. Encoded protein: CASTPGSTSYEQYF.

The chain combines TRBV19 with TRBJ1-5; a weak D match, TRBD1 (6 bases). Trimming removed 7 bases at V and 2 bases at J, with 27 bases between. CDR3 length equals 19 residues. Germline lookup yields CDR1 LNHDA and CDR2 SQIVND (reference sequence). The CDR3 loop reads CASTPFVVSGGVGNQPQHF. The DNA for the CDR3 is TGTGCCAGTACCCCCTTCGTTGTTTCGGGGGGCGTAGGCAATCAGCCCCAGCATTTT.

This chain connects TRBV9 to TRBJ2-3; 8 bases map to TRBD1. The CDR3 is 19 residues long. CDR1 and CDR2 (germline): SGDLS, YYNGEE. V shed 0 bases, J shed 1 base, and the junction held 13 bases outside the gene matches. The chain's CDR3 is CASSVAVRGRFYGTDTQYF. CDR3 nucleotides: TGTGCCAGCAGCGTAGCTGTCAGGGGGCGGTTTTATGGCACAGATACGCAGTATTTT.

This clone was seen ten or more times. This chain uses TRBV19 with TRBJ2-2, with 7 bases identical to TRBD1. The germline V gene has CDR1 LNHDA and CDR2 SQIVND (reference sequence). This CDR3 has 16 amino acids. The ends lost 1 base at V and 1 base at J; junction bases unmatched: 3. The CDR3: CASSIGTGLNTGELFF. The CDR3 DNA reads TGTGCCAGTAGTATAGGGACAGGACTGAACACCGGGGAGCTGTTTTTT.

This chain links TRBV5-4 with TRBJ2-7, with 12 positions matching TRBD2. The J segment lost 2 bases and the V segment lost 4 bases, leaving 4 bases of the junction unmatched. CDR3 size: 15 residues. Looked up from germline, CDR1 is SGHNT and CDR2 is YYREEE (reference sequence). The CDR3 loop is CASSPGLAGTYEQYF. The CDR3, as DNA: TGTGCCAGCAGCCCAGGACTAGCGGGGACCTACGAGCAGTACTTC.

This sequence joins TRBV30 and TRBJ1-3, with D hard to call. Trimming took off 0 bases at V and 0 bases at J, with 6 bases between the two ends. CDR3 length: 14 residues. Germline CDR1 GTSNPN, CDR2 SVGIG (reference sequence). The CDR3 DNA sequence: TGTGCCTGGAGTGTAGAGGGCTCTGGAAACACCATATATTTT. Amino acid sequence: CAWSVEGSGNTIYF.

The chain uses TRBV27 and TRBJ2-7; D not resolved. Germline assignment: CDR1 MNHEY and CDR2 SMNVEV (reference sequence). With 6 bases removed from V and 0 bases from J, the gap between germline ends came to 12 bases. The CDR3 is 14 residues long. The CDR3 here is CASSRRFSSYEQYF. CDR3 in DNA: TGTGCCAGCAGCCGCCGATTCAGCTCCTACGAGCAGTACTTC.